These 8 T cell receptor beta chains came from one sample sequenced in a study of OX40 agonist ivuxolimab in advanced cancers. TCRdb keeps only in-frame clones here, not all; method: immunoSEQ multiplex PCR. The sample consists of more than 85,000 clones, about 90% of them appearing once. Sequenced material: CD4+ or CD8+ T cells sorted from blood, taken in a trial of the OX40 agonist ivuxolimab. These receptors all come from an adult with an advanced solid tumor such as melanoma, head and neck, liver or kidney cancer.

This chain uses TRBV28 with TRBJ1-2; possible D gene TRBD1, 5 bases. This CDR3 comprises 13 residues. Deletions cut 6 bases from V and 4 bases from J, with 12 bases between. CDR1 and CDR2 (germline): MDHEN, SYDVKM. The CDR3 loop reads CASSRAGGYGYTF. CDR3 in DNA: TGTGCCAGCAGCCGGGCGGGGGGCTATGGCTACACCTTC.

The gene calls are TRBV7-9 and TRBJ2-5; TRBD2 might be the D (6 bases). The CDR3 contains 16 residues. CDR1 is SEHNR, CDR2 FQNEAQ, per germline (reference sequence). Trimming left V 4 bases short and J 4 bases short, with 19 bases between. CDR3: CASSSNGDSRLETQYF. CDR3 coding DNA: TGTGCCAGCAGCTCTAACGGGGACTCGAGACTAGAGACCCAGTACTTC.

The V call is TRBV1, the J call TRBJ2-4; the DNA was not used to check the table's D call, TRBD2. TRBV1 represents a pseudogene. The CDR3 is 17 residues long. The CDR3 DNA reads TGCACCAGCAGCCAATGCGTCCTCGGGTTAGCGGGAGGTAGTAGGTGCTTC. Residues: CTSSQCVLGLAGGSRCF.

In DNA form, the CDR3 reads TGTGCCAGCAGCTACAGGTCTTCCTACGAGCAGTACTTC. It specifies CASSYRSSYEQYF. This chain uses TRBV5-8 with TRBJ2-7; D perhaps matches TRBD1 (5 bases). V was shortened by 3 bases and J by 1 base, with 8 bases between the two germline ends. The CDR3 is 13 residues long. The germline V gene encodes CDR1 SGHTS and CDR2 YDEGEE.

This clone was seen a single time. The genes are TRBV5-4 and TRBJ2-1; 7 bases are a match to TRBD2. Per germline, CDR1 SGHNT and CDR2 YYREEE (reference sequence). Trimming cost V 4 bases and J 7 bases; bases outside gene matches: 8. This CDR3 has 14 amino acids. The CDR3 sequence: CASSAGTIPNEQFF. The CDR3 region has the DNA TGTGCCAGCAGCGCCGGGACTATTCCAAATGAGCAGTTCTTC.

CDR3 protein: CASRPSQAIYEQYF. CDR3 sequence (DNA): TGTGCCAGCAGACCTAGCCAGGCGATCTACGAGCAGTACTTC. The chain carries TRBV28 and TRBJ2-5, with a weak D call TRBD2 (5 bases). Judging by the DNA end, TRBJ2-7 fits better; the J call may be wrong. Germline V gives CDR1 MDHEN, CDR2 SYDVKM. This CDR3 comprises 14 residues.

The rearrangement joins TRBV11-1 to TRBJ1-1; D remains unclear. Germline V gene sequence: CDR1 SGHAT, CDR2 FQDESV (reference sequence). V lost 3 bases and J 5 bases, leaving 16 bases between the germline ends. CDR3 length: 15 residues. The CDR3 loop is CASSFGGAGITEAFF. CDR3 sequence (DNA): TGTGCCAGCAGCTTTGGAGGCGCGGGAATTACTGAAGCTTTCTTT.

The gene calls are TRBV19 and TRBJ1-5; D gene unclear. The germline gives CDR1 LNHDA, CDR2 SQIVND (reference sequence). Trimming took off 7 bases at V and 0 bases at J, with 25 bases between the two ends. The CDR3 runs 19 residues. The CDR3 DNA is TGTGCCAGTACCCCGGCAGGCCAACCGGAAATTTATAGCAATCAGCCCCAGCATTTT. It specifies CASTPAGQPEIYSNQPQHF.